This T cell receptor beta chain derives from a study of cytomegalovirus exposure and HLA in healthy donors. Overall study results and limits: In most subjects, TCR beta sequences reportedly gave accurate predictions of HLA-A and HLA-B alleles. A later analysis reportedly identified an Asian-associated ancestry cluster as carrying fewer N-insertions than the approximately 670-donor mean. Researchers catalogued approximately 160 TCR beta chains as cytomegalovirus-associated.

It was with 60 Vbeta and 13 Jbeta primers that the PCR ran. This table comes from immunoSEQ multiplex PCR, and its TCRdb copy is limited to in-frame clones, with some not included. The sample includes 100,000 to 150,000 clones. A note on this clone: Antigen specificity is unknown.

The sample was PBMCs. The sequence derives from a man aged 18 to 29 in good health and CMV-seronegative.

CDR3 nucleotide sequence: TGTGCCAGCAGTGGTCGGACAGGAACGAACACTGAAGCTTTCTTT. Its translation: CASSGRTGTNTEAFF. The V gene is TRBV6-1, the J gene TRBJ1-1; 7 bases agree with TRBD1. Germline loops: CDR1 MNHNS, CDR2 SASEGT. The CDR3 is 15 amino acids. The junction had 6 bases not matched to a gene; V was cut back by 4 bases and J by 1 base.